This record covers a single TCR beta chain. Its antigen is currently unknown. Generated by immunoSEQ multiplex PCR, the TCRdb table keeps only in-frame clones and is missing some. The sample has 120,000 or so clones; about nine tenths are singletons. This entry comes from a study of radiotherapy plus CTLA-4 blockade in lung cancer. Study results and limitations: TCR clones from tumors expanded in blood after radiotherapy plus ipilimumab.

Germline CDR1 reads LNHDA; CDR2 reads SQIVND (reference sequence). This CDR3 contains 15 residues. Trimming left V 9 bases short and J 3 bases short, with 17 bases between. This TCR derives from a human donor with non-small cell lung cancer that progressed on radiotherapy plus ipilimumab. The sequencing used peripheral blood, collected from a patient treated with radiotherapy plus ipilimumab. The chain employs TRBV19 and TRBJ1-4; no definite D call. The CDR3 sequence is CASRLGGSANEKLFF. In DNA, the CDR3 is TGTGCCAGCCGACTAGGAGGGTCTGCTAATGAAAAACTGTTTTTT.